The rows below give T cell receptor beta chains drawn from one sample of a study of blood T cell repertoires in COVID-19. The assay was immunoSEQ multiplex PCR, and TCRdb's table has in-frame clones only and misses some. In the table there are around 100,000 clones, less than 90% of which are singletons. Sequencing used peripheral blood. These receptors came from an older man with active or convalescent COVID-19. CDR3s include the opening cysteine and the closing phenylalanine or tryptophan. Each record gives: clone size, V gene, CDR3 length, J gene, D gene, CDR3 DNA, CDR3 protein. D genes are given only for firm matches. Some rows mark clone size as missing; the rest say once, few, many or name a class of expanded clone.

clone size: once; V gene: TRBV5-1; CDR3 length: 14; J gene: TRBJ2-7; D gene: TRBD1; CDR3 DNA: TGCGCCAGCAGCTCGCCGGGACAGAGCTACGAGCAGTACTTC; CDR3 protein: CASSSPGQSYEQYF
clone size: .; V gene: TRBV12-2; CDR3 length: 17; J gene: TRBJ2-1; D gene: .; CDR3 DNA: TGTGCAAGTCGCTTAAGGTCGGTTAGCGGGGTTTACAATGAGCAGTTCTTC; CDR3 protein: CASRLRSVSGVYNEQFF
clone size: .; V gene: TRBV18; CDR3 length: 14; J gene: TRBJ1-5; D gene: .; CDR3 DNA: TGTGCCAGCTCACCAGGGGGGGGAGATCAGCCCCAGCATTTT; CDR3 protein: CASSPGGGDQPQHF
clone size: .; V gene: TRBV7-9; CDR3 length: 13; J gene: TRBJ2-3; D gene: TRBD1; CDR3 DNA: TGTGCCAGCAGCTCGACAGGGACAGATACGCAGTATTTT; CDR3 protein: CASSSTGTDTQYF
clone size: .; V gene: TRBV25-1; CDR3 length: 15; J gene: TRBJ2-3; D gene: TRBD1; CDR3 DNA: TGTGCCAGCAGTGAAAGGGACAGACACACAGATACGCAGTATTTT; CDR3 protein: CASSERDRHTDTQYF
clone size: .; V gene: TRBV5-1; CDR3 length: 14; J gene: TRBJ1-6; D gene: .; CDR3 DNA: TGCGCCAGCAGTTTGGAGCTAGGTAATTCACCCCTCCACTTT; CDR3 protein: CASSLELGNSPLHF
clone size: once; V gene: TRBV5-4; CDR3 length: 15; J gene: TRBJ2-1; D gene: .; CDR3 DNA: TGTGCCAGCAGCTTAGTAGGGACTGGATACAATGAGCAGTTCTTC; CDR3 protein: CASSLVGTGYNEQFF
clone size: .; V gene: TRBV30; CDR3 length: 18; J gene: TRBJ1-4; D gene: .; CDR3 DNA: TGTGCCTGGAGTTCATCAAGGACAGACGTTGCAACTAATGAAAAACTGTTTTTT; CDR3 protein: CAWSSSRTDVATNEKLFF
clone size: .; V gene: TRBV7-2; CDR3 length: 16; J gene: TRBJ2-1; D gene: TRBD2; CDR3 DNA: TGTGCCAGCAGCTCGGCCGGGACTACCGCCTACAATGAGCAGTTCTTC; CDR3 protein: CASSSAGTTAYNEQFF
clone size: once; V gene: TRBV29-1; CDR3 length: 14; J gene: TRBJ2-7; D gene: .; CDR3 DNA: TGCAGCGTTGGGGTAGGGGATATCACCTACGAGCAGTACTTC; CDR3 protein: CSVGVGDITYEQYF
clone size: .; V gene: TRBV30; CDR3 length: 16; J gene: TRBJ1-3; D gene: .; CDR3 DNA: TGTGCCTGGAGTGTGAAAGCGAACAGGGATGGAAACACCATATATTTT; CDR3 protein: CAWSVKANRDGNTIYF
clone size: .; V gene: TRBV7-6; CDR3 length: 15; J gene: TRBJ1-6; D gene: .; CDR3 DNA: TGTGCCAGCAGCTTATCTCTCAGGGAAAATTCACCCCTCCACTTT; CDR3 protein: CASSLSLRENSPLHF
clone size: .; V gene: TRBV11-3; CDR3 length: 14; J gene: TRBJ2-3; D gene: TRBD1; CDR3 DNA: TGTGCCAGCAGTTCGACAGGGGGGCCAGATACGCAGTATTTT; CDR3 protein: CASSSTGGPDTQYF
clone size: .; V gene: TRBV6-1; CDR3 length: 13; J gene: TRBJ1-2; D gene: TRBD1; CDR3 DNA: TGTGCCAGCAGTGACGGACAGGGGAAGGGCTACACCTTC; CDR3 protein: CASSDGQGKGYTF
clone size: .; V gene: TRBV7-3; CDR3 length: 14; J gene: TRBJ2-2; D gene: TRBD2; CDR3 DNA: TGTGCCAGCAGCTTAGGCGGGGGCACCGGGGAGCTGTTTTTT; CDR3 protein: CASSLGGGTGELFF
clone size: .; V gene: TRBV18; CDR3 length: 15; J gene: TRBJ1-2; D gene: .; CDR3 DNA: TGTGCCAGCTCAGTAGGACGCGGGCCGGACTATGGCTACACCTTC; CDR3 protein: CASSVGRGPDYGYTF